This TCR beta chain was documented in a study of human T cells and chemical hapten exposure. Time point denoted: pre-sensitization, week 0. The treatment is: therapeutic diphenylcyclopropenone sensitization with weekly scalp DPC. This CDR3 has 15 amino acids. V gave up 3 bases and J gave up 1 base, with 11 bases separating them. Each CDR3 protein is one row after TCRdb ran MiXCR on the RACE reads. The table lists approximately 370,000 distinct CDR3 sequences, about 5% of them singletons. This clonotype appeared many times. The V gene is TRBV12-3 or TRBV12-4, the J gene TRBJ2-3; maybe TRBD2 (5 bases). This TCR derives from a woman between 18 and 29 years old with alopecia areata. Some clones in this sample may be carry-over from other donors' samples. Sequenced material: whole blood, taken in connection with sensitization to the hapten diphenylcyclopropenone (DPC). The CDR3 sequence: CASSFYGVGTDTQYF. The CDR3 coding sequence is TGTGCCAGCAGTTTCTACGGGGTCGGCACAGATACGCAGTATTTT.